In this sample, the clone carrying this T cell receptor beta chain turned up many times. What it binds is not known. V shed 4 bases and J 0 bases; nucleotides not matched to a gene: 9. This CDR3 comprises 16 residues. Per the germline V gene, CDR1 is DFQATT and CDR2 is SNEGSKA (reference sequence). These data belong to a study of metastatic and nonmetastatic thyroid tumors. General study findings and limits: According to reports, the diversity of TCR beta was significantly higher in malignant thyroid tumors than in benign nodules, and this held in both blood and tumor samples.

With MiXCR, TCRdb called clones anew from the PCR reads. The sample shows about 24,000 clones, 13% of them seen only once. All patients reached thyroid surgery having received no treatment beforehand. The sequencing input was blood. V usage is TRBV20-1 and J usage is TRBJ2-7; 10 positions agree with TRBD2. The TCR was taken from a female donor with papillary thyroid cancer or a benign thyroid nodule (not recorded which). Some clones in this sample may be carry-over from other donors' samples. CDR3 DNA sequence: TGCAGTGCTACGCCTTCAGCGGGAGGGAGCTCCTACGAGCAGTACTTC. This encodes CSATPSAGGSSYEQYF.